These 26 T cell receptor beta chains originate from one sample sequenced in a study of blood T cell repertoires in COVID-19. Sequencing used immunoSEQ multiplex PCR; TCRdb keeps in-frame clones, though not all of them. The profile shows about 160,000 clones, roughly 80% of them singletons. Sample: peripheral blood. The receptors here all came from a man between 60 and 75 years old with acute or convalescent COVID-19.

In its sample, this clone was seen a few times. The chain carries TRBV11-2 and TRBJ2-7, with 7 positions matching TRBD1. The V segment lost 0 bases and the J segment 5 bases; nucleotides outside the gene matches: 7. The CDR3 loop spans 15 amino acids. The germline V gene encodes CDR1 SGHAT and CDR2 FQNNGV. In DNA form, the CDR3 reads TGTGCCAGCAGCTTAGAGCCAGGGGGTAGGAACGAGCAGTACTTC. Translating it yields CASSLEPGGRNEQYF.

This clone occurred once. The genes are TRBV12-3 or TRBV12-4 and TRBJ2-5, with TRBD2 matching over 8 bases. CDR3 length: 13 residues. V was clipped by 4 bases and J by 9 bases; unmatched bases: 7. The DNA for the CDR3 is TGTGCCAGCAGTTCAGGTAGCGGGGCGCCCCAGTACTTC. Amino acids: CASSSGSGAPQYF.

The chain links TRBV5-1 to TRBJ1-2, with a tentative D call TRBD1 (6 bases). This CDR3 has 14 residues. V lost 1 base to trimming and J lost 10 bases, with 17 bases between them. Germline V gene lookup returns CDR1 SGHRS and CDR2 YFSETQ. CDR3 residues: CASSLSSGGLVYTF. In DNA form, the CDR3 reads TGCGCCAGCAGCTTGAGCAGCGGGGGCTTAGTCTACACCTTC.

The rearrangement links TRBV21-1 to TRBJ2-2; the listed D gene, TRBD1, was not tested against the DNA. TRBV21-1 is classified as a pseudogene. The CDR3 loop spans 15 amino acids. Here the CDR3 reads CASSKDRANTGELFF. For the CDR3, the DNA is TGTGCCAGCAGCAAAGACAGGGCAAACACCGGGGAGCTGTTTTTT.

The chain combines TRBV29-1 with TRBJ2-7, with 9 bases lining up with TRBD1. Germline-derived CDR1 and CDR2 are SQVTM and ANQGSEA. The CDR3 contains 13 residues. J was trimmed by 2 bases and V by 3 bases; bases with no gene match: 2. The CDR3 region is CSVDDRGTYEQYF. The CDR3 coding sequence is TGCAGCGTTGACGACAGGGGGACCTACGAGCAGTACTTC.

The chain recombines TRBV10-2 with TRBJ2-3; perhaps TRBD2 as D (5 bases). CDR3 length: 12 amino acids. Trimming removed 8 bases from V and 3 bases from J, with 9 bases in between. CDR1 and CDR2 (germline): WSHSY, SAAADI. The CDR3 bases are TGCGCCAGCGGTCGAGGGACAGATACGCAGTATTTT. This sequence encodes CASGRGTDTQYF.

The V gene is TRBV7-3, the J gene TRBJ2-7; no clear D. Germline assignment: CDR1 SGHTA and CDR2 FQGTGA. Trimming pared 3 bases from V and 0 bases from J, leaving 6 bases between. The CDR3 consists of 13 residues. The CDR3 sequence: CASSLYGSYEQYF. DNA of the CDR3: TGTGCCAGCAGCTTGTACGGCTCCTACGAGCAGTACTTC.

This clone was counted only a few times. The gene calls are TRBV6-6 and TRBJ1-1, with a possible D match to TRBD1 (6 bases). The CDR3 runs to 13 residues. Per germline, CDR1 MNHNY and CDR2 SVGAGI (reference sequence). V shed 8 bases and J shed 5 bases, with 15 bases lying between them. As DNA, the CDR3 is TGTGCCAGCCTATCACAGGGTGGGACTGAAGCTTTCTTT. The encoded protein is CASLSQGGTEAFF.

V gene TRBV25-1 combines with J gene TRBJ1-5; D call uncertain. Per germline, CDR1 MGHDK and CDR2 SYGVNS. This CDR3 contains 14 residues. The V end lost 3 bases, the J end lost 7 bases, and 13 bases lay between the germline ends. CDR3 coding DNA: TGTGCCAGCAGTGATAAATGGGCAGGCCAGCCCCAGCATTTT. Translating gives CASSDKWAGQPQHF.

This clone was observed a single time. Other DNA sequences in the sample encode the same CDR3. The rearrangement uses TRBV5-1 and TRBJ2-3, with 10 bases identical to TRBD2. Losses at the gene ends were 0 bases for V and 1 base for J; bases not matched to a gene: 2. The CDR3 covers 16 residues. In germline, CDR1 is SGHRS, CDR2 YFSETQ. DNA for the CDR3: TGCGCCAGCAGCTTGGAGCTAGCGGGGGGCACAGATACGCAGTATTTT. Its translation is CASSLELAGGTDTQYF.

The chain joins TRBV15 to TRBJ1-5; D call uncertain. This CDR3 contains 12 residues. Trimming removed 8 bases from V and 4 bases from J, with 9 bases in between. Germline CDR1 LNHNV, CDR2 YYDKDF (reference sequence). This CDR3 is CATSRTNQPQHF. The CDR3 bases are TGTGCCACCTCCAGGACTAATCAGCCCCAGCATTTT.

This clone came up a few times. V gene TRBV18 combines with J gene TRBJ2-7, with 7 bases identical to TRBD1. Trimming took 3 bases from V and 6 from J; bases not matched to a gene: 8. Germline CDR1 KGHSH, CDR2 LQKENI. The CDR3 extends over 14 amino acids. The CDR3 spells CASSPRQGEGEQYF. The CDR3 DNA follows: TGTGCCAGCTCACCCCGACAGGGCGAGGGCGAGCAGTACTTC.

The chain combines TRBV7-2 with TRBJ1-6; 7 bases map to TRBD1. V shed 0 bases, J shed 5 bases, and the junction held 7 bases outside the gene matches. Per the germline V gene, CDR1 is SGHTA and CDR2 is FQGNSA. This CDR3 spans 17 amino acids. The CDR3 sequence: CASSLAGAGGNNSPLHF. In DNA, the CDR3 is TGTGCCAGCAGCTTAGCCGGGGCAGGGGGAAATAATTCACCCCTCCACTTT.

The V call is TRBV25-1, the J call TRBJ2-2; the match to TRBD1 covers 9 bases. The ends lost 8 bases at V and 4 bases at J; junction bases unmatched: 17. The CDR3 consists of 18 residues. Germline loops: CDR1 MGHDK, CDR2 SYGVNS. Here the CDR3 reads CASSRDRVAVDGTGELFF. The CDR3 nucleotides are TGTGCCAGCTCACGGGACAGGGTCGCGGTTGACGGCACCGGGGAGCTGTTTTTT. The variable domain in full, with the rest retrieved from reference TRBV25-1 and TRBJ2-2, is EADIYQTPRYLVIGTGKKITLECSQTMGHDKMYWYQQDPGMELHLIHYSYGVNSTEKGDLSSESTVSRIRTEHFPLTLESARPSHTSQYLCASSRDRVAVDGTGELFFGEGSRLTVL.

The chain has TRBV28 and TRBJ1-1; 9 bases line up with TRBD1. The CDR3 sequence is 15 residues long. V was clipped by 5 bases and J by 7 bases; unmatched bases: 11. Germline V gene data show CDR1 as MDHEN and CDR2 as SYDVKM. CDR3 protein: CASSIHRGRAFEAFF. In DNA, the CDR3 is TGTGCCAGCAGTATACACAGGGGGCGGGCCTTTGAAGCTTTCTTT.

This clone was seen many times. J is TRBJ1-6 and V is TRBV5-6, with 9 bases fitting TRBD1. With 2 bases clipped from V and 14 bases from J, the junction kept 11 bases outside the gene matches. The CDR3 has 15 residues. Germline V CDR1 and CDR2: SGHDT, YYEEEE. CDR3 protein: CASSLGTGPGGALHF. CDR3 in DNA: TGTGCCAGCAGCTTAGGGACAGGGCCGGGTGGGGCCCTCCACTTT.

This clone turned up a few times. Distinct nucleotide sequences in the sample also encode this CDR3. The chain combines TRBV6-5 with TRBJ1-5, with 8 bases lining up with TRBD1. CDR3 length: 15 amino acids. In germline, CDR1 is MNHEY, CDR2 SVGAGI. V lost 3 bases to trimming and J lost 6 bases; unmatched junction nucleotides: 7. The DNA of the CDR3 is TGTGCCAGCAGTTATTCGAGGACAGGGCGTCAGCCCCAGCATTTT. Protein product: CASSYSRTGRQPQHF.

The CDR3 coding sequence is TGTGCCAGCAGCTCGTCCGGGACAGGGGTCCATGGCTACACCTTC. Protein product: CASSSSGTGVHGYTF. The chain has TRBV7-9 and TRBJ1-2, with 10 bases that match TRBD1. This CDR3 is built from 15 residues. Germline V gene data show CDR1 as SEHNR and CDR2 as FQNEAQ (reference sequence). With V trimmed by 4 bases and J by 6 bases, 8 bases remained unmatched.

The rearrangement links TRBV19 to TRBJ2-1, with TRBD1 as a possible D gene (6 bases). CDR1 is LNHDA and CDR2 is SQIVND in the germline V gene (reference sequence). With 6 bases removed from V and 4 bases from J, the gap between germline ends came to 13 bases. The length of the CDR3 is 14 residues. The CDR3: CASSLGQKYNEQFF. The CDR3 DNA is TGTGCCAGTAGCCTTGGACAGAAGTACAATGAGCAGTTCTTC.

The genes are TRBV28 and TRBJ2-4, with D perhaps matching TRBD1 (6 bases). The CDR3 totals 12 residues. CDR1 is MDHEN and CDR2 is SYDVKM in the germline V gene. V was cut by 6 bases and J by 7 bases, with 10 bases left in between. The CDR3 DNA is TGTGCCAGCAGGGGGACAAGTAACATTCAGTACTTC. This gives the protein CASRGTSNIQYF.

The gene calls are TRBV2 and TRBJ1-2, with D hard to call. This CDR3 is 12 amino acids long. The ends were cut back, 7 bases at V and 8 bases at J, with 14 bases in the middle. Germline loops: CDR1 SNHLY, CDR2 FYNNEI. CDR3 protein: CASMFGSGGYTF. Here the CDR3 DNA reads TGTGCCAGCATGTTCGGATCGGGAGGCTACACCTTC.

The genes are TRBV2 and TRBJ2-5, with 8 bases fitting TRBD2. Trimming at V came to 4 bases and at J to 2 bases, leaving 6 bases not matched to a gene. The germline CDR1 and CDR2 sequences are SNHLY and FYNNEI. This CDR3 comprises 15 residues. The chain's CDR3 is CASSVVGGGQETQYF. The CDR3 nucleotides read TGTGCCAGCAGTGTTGTCGGGGGGGGACAAGAGACCCAGTACTTC. Based on the CDR3 plus reference TRBV2 and TRBJ2-5, the full variable domain is EPEVTQTPSHQVTQMGQEVILRCVPISNHLYFYWYRQILGQKVEFLVSFYNNEISEKSEIFDDQFSVERPDGSNFTLKIRSTKLEDSAMYFCASSVVGGGQETQYFGPGTRLLVL.

The chain combines TRBV5-6 with TRBJ2-7; D may be TRBD2 (6 bases). This CDR3 region has 17 residues. V was clipped by 4 bases and J by 3 bases, with 23 bases between them. Per the germline V gene, CDR1 is SGHDT and CDR2 is YYEEEE. CDR3 coding DNA: TGTGCCAGCAGCCCTACCGACCGGGGAGGACGGAACTACGAGCAGTACTTC. This sequence encodes CASSPTDRGGRNYEQYF.

The rearrangement links TRBV28 to TRBJ2-5; 7 bases are a match to TRBD2. J lost 1 base, V lost 5 bases, and 10 bases had no gene match. CDR1 is MDHEN, CDR2 SYDVKM, per germline. The CDR3 runs 16 residues. CDR3 bases: TGTGCCAGCAGTCCGTTAGCGGGCAACCTCCAAGAGACCCAGTACTTC. Its protein product is CASSPLAGNLQETQYF.

In regard to this clone: Other DNA sequences in this specimen translate into the identical CDR3. The gene calls are TRBV3-1 (or the pseudogene TRBV3-2) and TRBJ2-7, with D uncertain. This CDR3 spans 12 amino acids. Germline V gene sequence: CDR1 LGHDT, CDR2 YNNKEL (reference sequence). Trimming took 1 base from V and 4 from J, leaving 5 bases between them. CDR3 protein: CASSQVVYEQYF. CDR3 DNA: TGTGCCAGCAGCCAAGTCGTATACGAGCAGTACTTC.

This clone has just a few counts. The rearrangement uses TRBV6-5 and TRBJ2-1; TRBD1 matches at 11 bases. This CDR3 is 15 amino acids long. Trimming took 4 bases from V and 8 from J; bases not matched to a gene: 7. Per germline, CDR1 MNHEY and CDR2 SVGAGI. The CDR3 loop reads CASSSQGQGAHEQFF. The CDR3, as DNA: TGTGCCAGCAGTTCCCAAGGACAGGGGGCGCATGAGCAGTTCTTC.